This T cell receptor beta chain was identified in a study of neurological immune-mediated disorders (dated by TCRdb to the late 2010s). Regarding the study in general: Peripheral blood TCR-beta repertoires from patients with HTLV-I-associated myelopathy (HAM/TSP), patients with multiple sclerosis, and healthy controls were compared in the study using UMI-based sequencing. The roughly 110 TCR-beta libraries covered PBMC samples along with longitudinal samples, technical triplicates, and paired sorted CD4+ and CD8+ T-cell subsets. Longitudinal HAM/TSP and healthy donors were sampled at 3 time-points each (about 3-40 month intervals). The cohort comprised 68 subjects: some 14 HAM/TSP patients, around 34 multiple sclerosis patients and around 20 healthy controls.

The time point label on this specimen signifies: longitudinal time-point 2. Healthy controls were blood bank volunteers in Maryland, USA. For the unsorted PBMC libraries, 2 million PBMCs were stored in RNAlater at -80 degrees C until RNA extraction and were used to generate the libraries. Peripheral blood was subjected to Ficoll-Hypaque density gradient centrifugation to isolate PBMCs, which were then cryopreserved in liquid nitrogen. To synthesize cDNA, template-switch 5'RACE was performed with a primer carrying a 10-nucleotide random unique molecular identifier so that each TCR transcript was tagged. Every sequencing run covered 15-18 subjects and yielded more than 170 million TCR-beta sequences. The RNeasy kit was used to extract total RNA. Using the KAPA Real-time Library Amplification kit, TCR-beta VDJ regions were amplified with primers for the TCR constant region and the 5'RACE anchor. Sample indexes and Illumina adaptors were added in a first PCR, and a second PCR then increased library yield. After purification with Ampure beads, the TCR product of roughly 650 bp was size-selected on a 2% E-gel SizeSelection system. Before pooling, library quality was assessed on a Bioanalyzer, concentration was determined with Qubit, and library quantification was performed with the Kapa Library Quantification kit. An Illumina HiSeq 2500 was used to sequence the libraries paired-end at 2 x 150 bp. To increase sequence diversity, roughly 24-30% phiX was spiked into each library pool. For the original study's pipeline: The quality-filtered reads were processed with the UMI-based MiGEC pipeline, whose error correction step removed more than 80% of the raw TCR sequences. VDJ genes were aligned to IMGT germline references, and each clonotype was defined by a unique CDR3 amino acid sequence together with V-J genes. Clonal expansion, Shannon diversity, and CDR3 relatedness (CalcPairwiseDistances, ClusterSamples) were evaluated with VDJtools, and phylogenetic trees were built with CLCbio workbench. Expanded clones were defined as having at least 8 unique UMIs, based on coefficient-of-variation modelling across technical triplicates. TCRdb cleaned the public reads at Q25 with fastp, built clones with MiXCR and kept in-frame beta chains. Rows with one shared CDR3 protein collapse into an entry with the most common genes and DNA. These V and J calls derive from TCRdb rather than the authors' analysis. For this sample there are some 60,000 distinct CDR3 sequences; roughly 10% appear just once. The ten largest clonotypes hold roughly an eighth of the sample.

The germline ends are 14 bases apart after V is trimmed by 0 bases and J by 5 bases. From cysteine to phenylalanine, the CDR3 is 15 amino acids long. Only the CDR3 DNA stays, 45 bases, in frame from base 1. The germline V gene (reference sequence) provides CDR1 GTSNPN and CDR2 SVGIG. For this clonotype: The antigen it recognizes is unknown. No base qualities exist here, and no much larger clone lies one base off it.

Points the paper makes about the study in general: TCR clonal expansion was greatest in HAM/TSP patients and smallest in MS patients, who ranked below even healthy controls. No identical CDR3 amino acid sequences were shared among expanded clones across subjects, suggesting private TCR-beta repertoires in all groups.

The origin of this receptor is a man aged 30-40 years in good health. Source material: PBMCs. The chain joins TRBV30 to TRBJ2-1, with the D gene possibly TRBD1 or TRBD2, each one fitting 5 bases. The sequence in DNA is TGTGCCTGGAGTGTCGGGCTGGGACCTCACAATGAGCAGTTCTTC. This sequence encodes CAWSVGLGPHNEQFF. The full variable domain, completed from the reference TRBV30 and TRBJ2-1 proteins outside the CDR3, reads SQTIHQWPATLVQPVGSPLSLECTVEGTSNPNLYWYRQAAGRGLQLLFYSVGIGQISSEVPQNLSASRPQDRQFILSSKKLLLSDSGFYLCAWSVGLGPHNEQFFGPGTRLTVL.